These 14 T cell receptor beta chains originate from one sample sequenced in a study of blood T cell repertoires in COVID-19. Profiled with immunoSEQ multiplex PCR; TCRdb holds only in-frame clones, not every one. Here the sample spans more than 45,000 clones, about 90% being singletons. Material for sequencing was peripheral blood. The receptors here all came from a man in his 70s with active COVID-19.

The chain couples TRBV27 to TRBJ2-1; 10 bases line up with TRBD2. Germline V gene lookup returns CDR1 MNHEY and CDR2 SMNVEV (reference sequence). The CDR3 runs to 16 residues. Germline trimming cut 5 bases from V and 8 bases from J; bases unmatched to any gene: 12. Here the CDR3 reads CASSTTSGVIRDEQFF. DNA of the CDR3: TGTGCCAGCAGTACAACTAGCGGGGTAATTAGAGATGAGCAGTTCTTC.

This chain's CDR3 is CASQQGAGELFF. The DNA of the CDR3 is TGTGCCAGCCAACAGGGTGCCGGGGAGCTGTTTTTT. The chain uses TRBV6-6 and TRBJ2-2; perhaps TRBD1 as D (6 bases). This CDR3 is 12 amino acids long. Trimming removed 8 bases from V and 6 bases from J, with 10 bases in between. Germline values: CDR1 MNHNY, CDR2 SVGAGI (reference sequence).

This clone was seen just once. The CDR3: CASSGGAGANVLTF. The CDR3 coding sequence is TGTGCCAGTAGTGGCGGGGCTGGGGCCAACGTCCTGACTTTC. V and J are TRBV19 and TRBJ2-6, with D possibly TRBD2 on 6 matching bases. The V gene lost 5 bases and the J gene lost 2 bases, with 7 bases spanning the gap. Germline V gene lookup returns CDR1 LNHDA and CDR2 SQIVND (reference sequence). The CDR3 has 14 residues.

This clone was counted between two and nine times. The chain combines TRBV19 with TRBJ1-2, with TRBD1 identical over 7 bases. Germline V gene data show CDR1 as LNHDA and CDR2 as SQIVND (reference sequence). This CDR3 comprises 15 residues. The CDR3 DNA follows: TGTGGGACAGTAGCCCCGAGACAGGGATTTTATGGCTACACCTTC. Amino acid sequence: CGTVAPRQGFYGYTF.

The chain employs TRBV10-3 and TRBJ1-4; maybe TRBD1 (5 bases). CDR1 ENHRY and CDR2 SYGVKD come from the germline V gene. Between the trimmed V and J ends, which lost 2 bases and 5 bases, there was a span of 12 bases. The CDR3 totals 15 residues. CDR3 DNA sequence: TGTGCCATCAGTGAGGGGGGGACCCTCAATGAAAAACTGTTTTTT. Protein: CAISEGGTLNEKLFF.

The V and J genes are TRBV5-1 and TRBJ2-3; 8 nucleotides line up with TRBD2. After removal of 4 bases from V and 0 bases from J, the junction contained 7 bases not matched to a gene. The CDR3 totals 16 residues. Germline V gene lookup returns CDR1 SGHRS and CDR2 YFSETQ. The CDR3 coding sequence is TGCGCCAGCAGCCCAAGACTAGCGAGTAGCACAGATACGCAGTATTTT. This codes for CASSPRLASSTDTQYF.

A single count supports this clone. The chain recombines TRBV3-1 (or the pseudogene TRBV3-2) with TRBJ2-7; D perhaps matches TRBD1 (6 bases). The CDR3 contains 13 residues. Germline values: CDR1 LGHDT, CDR2 YNNKEL (reference sequence). V lost 4 bases and J 6 bases, leaving 13 bases between the germline ends. In DNA, the CDR3 is TGTGCCAGCAGCCCTGACAGGCTCTTCGAGCAGTACTTC. Amino acids: CASSPDRLFEQYF.

The chain couples TRBV5-1 to TRBJ1-2, with TRBD1 matching over 7 bases. Germline-derived CDR1 and CDR2 are SGHRS and YFSETQ. Trimming took 0 bases from V and 3 from J; bases not matched to a gene: 2. The CDR3 has 14 residues. CDR3 sequence reads: CASSLGQGDYGYTF. The DNA for the CDR3 is TGCGCCAGCAGCTTGGGACAGGGTGACTATGGCTACACCTTC.

The rearrangement uses TRBV5-1 and TRBJ2-7; 12 nucleotides align to TRBD2. CDR1 is SGHRS, CDR2 YFSETQ, per germline. Trimming at V came to 4 bases and at J to 7 bases, leaving 12 bases not matched to a gene. This CDR3 contains 16 residues. CDR3 nucleotides: TGCGCCAGCAGCCTACCTTCTAGCGGGGGGGATATGGAGCAGTACTTC. It is translated as CASSLPSSGGDMEQYF.

This chain links TRBV6-5 with TRBJ1-6, with D unresolved. Germline values: CDR1 MNHEY, CDR2 SVGAGI. The CDR3 runs to 15 residues. Trimming shortened V by 0 bases and J by 5 bases, and 8 bases separated the two germline ends. CDR3: CASSYSQAHNSPLHF. The CDR3 nucleotides read TGTGCCAGCAGTTACTCCCAGGCCCATAATTCACCCCTCCACTTT.

This clone occurred a few times. The J gene is TRBJ1-2, the V gene TRBV10-1, with D tentatively TRBD1 (6 bases). The V gene lost 3 bases and the J gene lost 6 bases, with 20 bases spanning the gap. Germline CDR1 reads WNHNN; CDR2 reads SYGVQD (reference sequence). This CDR3 is 16 amino acids long. The CDR3 loop reads CASSESLIPGHHGYTF. CDR3 bases: TGCGCCAGCAGTGAATCCTTAATCCCGGGACACCATGGCTACACCTTC.

The gene calls are TRBV6-4 and TRBJ2-1; 8 bases match TRBD1. Looked up from germline, CDR1 is MRHNA and CDR2 is SNTAGT. The CDR3 has 13 amino acids. V shed 0 bases, J shed 8 bases, and the junction held 0 bases outside the gene matches. DNA for the CDR3: TGTGCCAGCAGTGACTCCAGGGGGCATGAGCAGTTCTTC. Protein: CASSDSRGHEQFF.

The V and J genes are TRBV5-1 and TRBJ2-5, with TRBD1 matching over 7 bases. The CDR3 has 14 amino acids. Trimming at V came to 9 bases and at J to 1 base, leaving 9 bases not matched to a gene. Germline V gives CDR1 SGHRS, CDR2 YFSETQ. CDR3 loop: CATKTGYFQETQYF. The DNA of the CDR3 is TGCGCCACCAAGACAGGGTACTTCCAAGAGACCCAGTACTTC.

The chain couples TRBV20-1 to TRBJ1-1, with D unclear. CDR3 size: 13 residues. Germline assignment: CDR1 DFQATT and CDR2 SNEGSKA (reference sequence). V shed 3 bases and J shed 0 bases, with 8 bases lying between them. The CDR3 spells CSASTEMNTEAFF. For the CDR3, the DNA is TGCAGTGCTAGTACCGAGATGAACACTGAAGCTTTCTTT.